The T cell receptor (beta chain) described here comes from a study of metastatic and nonmetastatic thyroid tumors. The wider study: Repertoires from malignant and benign thyroid patients were compared across blood and tumor or nodule tissue.

No patient received treatment before thyroid surgery. The CDR3 is made up of 8 amino acids. V dropped 10 bases and J dropped 6 bases, with 0 bases sitting between them. The germline V gene encodes CDR1 MNHNS and CDR2 SASEGT. Authors' methods: It was from CDR3 differences across clinicopathological groups that a distant-metastasis classifier for papillary thyroid cancer was built. TCRdb re-clonotyped the PCR reads through MiXCR. TCRdb, not the authors, supplied the V and J calls. In the table there are over 9,000 clones, around 25% of which are singletons. General observations from the study: In blood and tumor, TCR beta diversity was reportedly significantly higher in malignant thyroid tumors than in benign nodules.

Details on this clone: Its target is not known.

The V call is TRBV6-1, the J call TRBJ2-2, with unresolved D. The sample comprised adjacent normal tissue. The receptor's source is a male donor with papillary thyroid cancer or a benign thyroid nodule (not recorded which). Some clones in this sample may be carry-over from other donors' samples. The CDR3 here is CATGELFF. DNA for the CDR3: TGTGCCACCGGGGAGCTGTTTTTT.